The sequence of this TCR beta chain was determined in a study of cytomegalovirus exposure and HLA in healthy donors. The CDR3 consists of 14 residues. Trimming took 0 bases from V and 4 from J, leaving 9 bases between them. Germline lookup yields CDR1 LGHNA and CDR2 YNFKEQ. This clone was seen a handful of times. Its antigen is currently unknown. Study-wide results and limits: In vitro, three CMV-associated chains proved specific for CMV antigens. CMV serostatus was the only immune exposure information that was available. A few V segments could not be told apart, such as TRBV6-2 and TRBV6-3, and were left out.

Use of 60 Vbeta and 13 Jbeta primers characterized the PCR. The protocol was immunoSEQ multiplex PCR, while the TCRdb copy is restricted to in-frame clones and leaves out a portion. The data contain under 85,000 clones, 60% to 80% of them singletons. Sequencing used PBMCs. The source of this sequence is a woman between 40 and 50 years old in good health and CMV-seropositive. The chain couples TRBV4-2 to TRBJ1-1, with D uncertain. The CDR3 region is CASSQDSQRTEAFF. Here the CDR3 DNA reads TGTGCCAGCAGCCAAGATAGCCAGCGCACTGAAGCTTTCTTT.